This T cell receptor beta chain was obtained from a study of blood T cell repertoires in COVID-19. Turning to the study itself: Some COVID-19 samples were acute and others convalescent; all came from the United States, Italy and Spain. T cells, B-cell-depleted T cells, or PBMCs supplied cDNA or gDNA.

Original analysis: Estimation of nucleated cell counts relied on the amplification of reference gene primers. Only in-frame clones appear in the TCRdb table, and some are missing; sequencing was by immunoSEQ multiplex PCR. Clone size and V and J calls were adopted from that table, with D and trimming inferred from the DNA. This table has some 180,000 clones, less than 85% appearing once. The CDR3 is 14 residues long. In germline, CDR1 is LNHDA, CDR2 SQIVND (reference sequence). J gave up 1 base and V 8 bases, and 4 bases lay outside the gene matches. Material for sequencing was peripheral blood. The chain joins TRBV19 to TRBJ1-5; TRBD1 matches at 8 bases. The source is a human donor in a cohort sampled during active COVID-19. For the CDR3, the DNA is TGTGCCAGTCGGACAGGGTTAAGCAATCAGCCCCAGCATTTT. It specifies CASRTGLSNQPQHF.